The T cell receptor beta chain described here comes from a study of T cell responses to AZD1222 COVID-19 vaccine (dated by TCRdb to the early 2020s). Concerning the study at large: AZD1222 recipients with second doses at about 4 weeks or about 12 weeks were pooled, because spike-specific TCR depth and breadth did not differ between schedules. Enrollment into the trials was organized by age into subgroups of 18-55, 56-69 and 70-plus years, and those subgroups contained approximately 160, 26 and 62 TCR-sequenced participants, respectively. A total of roughly 240 trial participants underwent TCR sequencing, of whom about 210 received two doses of AZD1222 and about 25 received two doses of the MenACWY control vaccine. Findings and caveats that apply to the study as a whole: Because no samples from the day 14 peak response were available, repertoires could be characterized only after the peak T cell response. Reportedly, almost half of the unique spike-specific TCRs recognized epitopes lying outside the regions that are mutated in the B.1.351 and B.1.1.7 variants. Most participants were white British and females outnumbered males, and the authors suggested that clonal diversity may have been underestimated. Spike-specific TCR breadth and depth rose significantly after two AZD1222 doses compared with day 0 and with MenACWY recipients. The 56-69-year group was small, and its depth increase did not reach significance, likely because of low power. Conclusions about previously exposed vaccinees are limited because only six or seven AZD1222 recipients were SARS-CoV-2 seropositive at baseline. The whole spike protein was spanned by vaccine-associated CD4 TCRs, and dominant responses were seen in regions 160-218 and 743-854.

Turning to this clone: The antigen it recognizes is unknown. Base qualities are missing; no much larger clone stands one base away.

The time point label, read with the paper, signifies: baseline before first vaccination. Samples from vaccinated people were obtained from the UK trials COV001 and COV002, which included a single-blind randomized controlled phase 2/3 trial of AZD1222 (ChAdOx1 nCoV-19) in healthy adults. Trial participant PBMC samples were collected at day 0 and day 28 after the second dose for TCRbeta chain sequencing. The CDR3 regions of human TCRbeta chains were subjected to immunosequencing. Regarding the original processing steps: TCRs in the repertoires were compared against a reference library of SARS-CoV-2-specific TCRs that had been generated with the MIRA antigen-specificity platform. Breadth meant the fraction of unique TCRs that were SARS-CoV-2-associated, whereas depth meant the fraction of total T cells that were SARS-CoV-2-associated. Each spike-specific TCR was assigned to its reactive spike region and to a CD4 or CD8 class using the MIRA data. Log10-transformed breadth and depth values were compared by one-way ANOVA with Sidak's multiple comparisons tests. TCRdb's version of the immuneACCESS table is confined to in-frame rearrangements and falls short of the full clone set. An unresolved V gene accounts for under half of the shortfall where checked; the remainder is of unknown origin. V and J calls and clone size are given by that table; D and trimming were obtained from the DNA. The sample profile shows some 92,000 clones; over 75% of them were found once. The leading ten clones occupy about 2.5% of the sample.

From a lookup of the germline V gene, CDR1 and CDR2 are SGHAT and FQNNGV. Here V drops 5 bases and J drops 2 bases, and the junction holds 11 bases not matched to any gene. The CDR3, from cysteine to phenylalanine, totals 18 residues. The read is trimmed to its CDR3 DNA, 54 bases read in frame from base 1. Here the sequenced sample was peripheral blood, taken on day 0 of AZD1222 vaccination. Recombination connected TRBV11-2 to TRBJ1-6, and TRBD1 matches 8 of the central bases. The receptor was isolated from an adult in good health. The DNA sequence is TGTGCCAGCAGCGTATCGACAGGGGTTTTGACCTATAATTCACCCCTCCACTTT. This yields the protein CASSVSTGVLTYNSPLHF.